Following are 17 T cell receptor beta chains from one sample sequenced in a study of blood T cell repertoires in COVID-19. Produced via immunoSEQ multiplex PCR; TCRdb's table is partial and in-frame only. In the table there are about 140,000 clones, roughly four fifths of which are singletons. The specimen sequenced was peripheral blood. The receptors were gathered from a woman aged 80 or over in a cohort sampled during active or convalescent COVID-19.

The J gene is TRBJ2-5, the V gene TRBV5-8, with 8 bases that match TRBD1. The CDR3 has 16 residues. The germline CDR1 and CDR2 sequences are SGHTS and YDEGEE. V shed 9 bases and J 2 bases; nucleotides not matched to a gene: 15. The CDR3 coding sequence is TGTGCCACCCAGCCTTCAAACTACAGGGGGCAAGAGACCCAGTACTTC. Protein product: CATQPSNYRGQETQYF.

The chain joins TRBV3-1 (or the pseudogene TRBV3-2) to TRBJ2-7; 8 bases agree with TRBD2. V gave up 6 bases and J gave up 3 bases; unmatched junction bases: 7. Per the germline V gene, CDR1 is LGHDT and CDR2 is YNNKEL (reference sequence). This CDR3 region has 14 residues. This CDR3 is CASRRSGVSYEQYF. In DNA, the CDR3 is TGTGCCAGCAGACGTAGCGGGGTTAGCTACGAGCAGTACTTC.

This clone was detected only once. The V and J genes are TRBV11-2 and TRBJ2-7; 8 bases are a match to TRBD1. The trim removed 1 base at V and 6 bases at J, leaving 5 bases unmatched. The CDR3 is 14 amino acids. Germline V gives CDR1 SGHAT, CDR2 FQNNGV. The CDR3 sequence: CASSLAGQGGEQYV. CDR3 nucleotides: TGTGCCAGCAGCTTAGCTGGACAGGGCGGCGAGCAGTACGTC.

The CDR3 here is CASSLALAGGQETQYF. The CDR3 coding sequence is TGTGCCAGCAGCTTGGCCCTAGCGGGGGGACAAGAGACCCAGTACTTC. J is TRBJ2-5 and V is TRBV5-8; 11 bases map to TRBD2. The CDR3 length is 16 residues. With 0 bases clipped from V and 2 bases from J, the junction kept 3 bases outside the gene matches. The germline V gene has CDR1 SGHTS and CDR2 YDEGEE.

This clone has more than one count but fewer than ten. The V gene is TRBV5-1, the J gene TRBJ1-1; tentatively, D is TRBD1 (5 bases). The CDR3 sequence is 13 residues long. From germline, CDR1 is SGHRS and CDR2 YFSETQ. Trimming shortened V by 3 bases and J by 3 bases, and 9 bases separated the two germline ends. CDR3 sequence (DNA): TGCGCCAGCAGCTCCAGGGCAGACACTGAAGCTTTCTTT. Protein: CASSSRADTEAFF.

The V call is TRBV9, the J call TRBJ2-5; TRBD2 might be the D (6 bases). The ends were cut back, 0 bases at V and 5 bases at J, with 11 bases in the middle. CDR1 and CDR2 (germline): SGDLS, YYNGEE. The CDR3 spans 14 residues. CDR3 loop: CASSVADYRETQYF. The CDR3 DNA reads as TGTGCCAGCAGCGTAGCGGACTACAGGGAGACCCAGTACTTC.

This chain joins TRBV18 and TRBJ2-1; D is uncertain. Per the germline V gene, CDR1 is KGHSH and CDR2 is LQKENI. Trimming stripped 0 bases from V and 0 bases from J, with 3 bases between. There are 14 residues in the CDR3. The CDR3 region is CASSPPASYNEQFF. In DNA, the CDR3 is TGTGCCAGCTCACCACCGGCCTCCTACAATGAGCAGTTCTTC. The full variable domain, its missing parts supplied by reference TRBV18 and TRBJ2-1, is NAGVMQNPRHLVRRRGQEARLRCSPMKGHSHVYWYRQLPEEGLKFMVYLQKENIIDESGMPKERFSAEFPKEGPSILRIQQVVRGDSAAYFCASSPPASYNEQFFGPGTRLTVL.

The chain recombines TRBV7-9 with TRBJ2-3, with 11 bases identical to TRBD2. Germline values: CDR1 SEHNR, CDR2 FQNEAQ (reference sequence). With V trimmed by 6 bases and J by 6 bases, 14 bases remained unmatched. This CDR3 contains 17 residues. The chain's CDR3 is CASSRSGGAFGTDTQYF. In nucleotides, the CDR3 is TGTGCCAGCAGTCGTAGCGGGGGGGCCTTCGGAACTGATACGCAGTATTTT.

This chain connects TRBV14 to TRBJ2-4; D is unclear. This CDR3 has 15 residues. Trimming shortened V by 4 bases and J by 0 bases, and 10 bases separated the two germline ends. Germline CDR1 is SGHDN and CDR2 is FVKESK. The DNA for the CDR3 is TGTGCCAGCAGCCGCGGCGTCGTAGCCAAAAACATTCAGTACTTC. Translated: CASSRGVVAKNIQYF.

The V call is TRBV7-2, the J call TRBJ1-1; no firm D call. Trimming took off 5 bases at V and 4 bases at J, with 8 bases between the two ends. The CDR3 has 12 amino acids. The germline gives CDR1 SGHTA, CDR2 FQGNSA. For the CDR3, the DNA is TGTGCCAGCAGCCGAGGGTTCACTGAAGCTTTCTTT. Encoded protein: CASSRGFTEAFF.

This chain's CDR3 is CASSLGTRGYEQYF. In nucleotides, the CDR3 is TGCGCCAGCAGCCTAGGGACTCGGGGGTACGAGCAGTACTTC. J is TRBJ2-7 and V is TRBV5-1; possibly TRBD2 for D (6 bases). The CDR3 spans 14 residues. Germline V gives CDR1 SGHRS, CDR2 YFSETQ. Trimming stripped 4 bases from V and 4 bases from J, with 15 bases between.

The rearrangement uses TRBV5-6 and TRBJ1-3, with TRBD1 as a possible D gene (5 bases). Germline V lookup: CDR1 SGHDT, CDR2 YYEEEE. CDR3 length equals 18 residues. V was trimmed by 2 bases and J by 8 bases, leaving 26 bases between them. CDR3 sequence: CASSFGEPGIRKRDTIYF. The DNA for the CDR3 is TGTGCCAGCAGCTTCGGCGAGCCAGGGATAAGGAAAAGGGACACCATATATTTT.

The genes are TRBV6-2 or TRBV6-3 and TRBJ1-1; tentative D call: TRBD1 (5 bases). The germline V and J ends were trimmed by 2 bases and 1 base, with 17 bases remaining between them. Germline V lookup: CDR1 MNHEY, CDR2 SVGEGT. This CDR3 is built from 17 residues. As DNA, the CDR3 is TGTGCCAGCAGTTACGGTGGTGCAGGGATTAGGAACACTGAAGCTTTCTTT. Protein: CASSYGGAGIRNTEAFF.

The chain carries TRBV4-2 and TRBJ1-2; D ambiguous. Trimming took 0 bases from V and 6 from J, leaving 20 bases between them. The CDR3 spans 17 residues. The germline gives CDR1 LGHNA, CDR2 YNFKEQ. The CDR3 region has the DNA TGTGCCAGCAGCCAAGACGAGTTTGTTGAGGGTACCGATGGCTACACCTTC. Encoded protein: CASSQDEFVEGTDGYTF.

V usage is TRBV29-1 and J usage is TRBJ1-1; D is ambiguous. The CDR3 loop spans 12 amino acids. Per the germline V gene, CDR1 is SQVTM and CDR2 is ANQGSEA. Trimming took off 4 bases at V and 6 bases at J, with 12 bases between the two ends. CDR3 protein: CSVGSQVAEAFF. In DNA form, the CDR3 reads TGCAGCGTTGGCAGCCAGGTCGCTGAAGCTTTCTTT.

This rearrangement joins TRBV7-2 to TRBJ2-1; 12 nucleotides align to TRBD1. Germline-derived CDR1 and CDR2 are SGHTA and FQGNSA. Trimming cost V 4 bases and J 6 bases; bases outside gene matches: 4. There are 15 residues in the CDR3. CDR3 region: CASSSRDRGRNEQFF. For the CDR3, the DNA is TGTGCCAGCAGCTCCCGGGACAGGGGGCGCAATGAGCAGTTCTTC. The full variable domain, in which reference TRBV7-2 and TRBJ2-1 provide the parts outside the CDR3, is GAGVSQSPSNKVTEKGKDVELRCDPISGHTALYWYRQSLGQGLEFLIYFQGNSAPDKSGLPSDRFSAERTGGSVSTLTIQRTQQEDSAVYLCASSSRDRGRNEQFFGPGTRLTVL.

The J gene is TRBJ2-5, the V gene TRBV5-4, with TRBD2 identical over 13 bases. Germline loops: CDR1 SGHNT, CDR2 YYREEE (reference sequence). The CDR3 has 15 residues. After removal of 0 bases from V and 5 bases from J, the junction contained 1 base not matched to a gene. CDR3 DNA: TGTGCCAGCAGCTTGGAACTAGCGGGGGGGGAGACCCAGTACTTC. It codes for CASSLELAGGETQYF.